The T cell receptor (beta chain) under discussion was sequenced for a study of shared clonotypes between healthy human individuals (dated by TCRdb to about 2020). At the level of the whole study: A couple of women and a few men aged 18 to 49 years were included in the cohort. For each donor, CD4 naive and CD4 memory were each given three plates, CD8 naive was given two plates, and CD8 memory was given one plate. To estimate repertoire size and how much clonotypes are shared between individuals, the study performed deep sequencing of blood TCR repertoires from roughly five healthy adults. Different laboratories and diverse techniques were used to prepare libraries and sequence TCR repertoires, to increase sequencing depth and limit assay-specific biases. Leukapheresis yielded between about 0.9 and 10 billion PBMCs per donor.

This clone has more than one count but fewer than ten. Its cognate antigen has yet to be identified. No qualities accompany the bases; no much larger clone lies one base away. Other DNA sequences in the sample encode the same CDR3. Using the deep immunoSEQ assay, TCR CDR3 regions were amplified from genomic DNA by multiplex PCR. For each cell subset, the extracted genomic DNA was distributed evenly across all wells of several immunoSEQ 96-well plates, and each plate served as one replicate. Each replicate PCR for sorted subsets received approximately 200 ng genomic DNA, equal to roughly 29,000 T cell genomes. The purified libraries were quantified using a Qubit 3.0 fluorometer, sized with a Bioanalyzer 2100, and then quantified again using the KAPA Library Quantification kit. Every immunoSEQ 96-well plate was sequenced on a separate single-read 150-cycle Illumina NextSeq 550 flow cell. Per the original workflow: Because the immunoSEQ output included only junctional sequences and no quality scores, the filtering could not be the same as the filtering used for full-length reads. To assign V/J genes and CDR3, sequences were annotated using PyIR, a Python wrapper for IgBLAST v1.9, with IMGT germline references. Reads were removed for weak V/J assignments (E-value above 1e-6), missing CDR3, stop codons, out-of-frame junctions, or ambiguous translated residues. V3J clonotypes were defined as sequences sharing the same inferred V gene, J gene, and CDR3 amino acid sequence. Percentage overlap between repertoires was computed as shared unique clonotypes divided by the size of the smaller repertoire. RTK rarefaction, the Chao1 estimator, and Recon v2.1 estimates of unobserved clonotypes were used to assess repertoire richness. OLGA was used to compute generation probabilities for all TCRbeta clonotypes that the gDNA method yielded from a handful of donors. TCRdb stores this immuneACCESS table with in-frame sequences only. Part of the clones is absent; in the studies checked, under half of the shortfall reflects unresolved V genes, and no reason is known for the rest. Clonal size and the V and J genes are those of that table, whereas D and trimming came from the DNA. For this sample the table gives about 2 million clones, of which about 95% were detected only once. Around 1.1% of the sample lies in the top ten.

The full study reports these points: Naive subsets generally had larger estimated clonotype richness than memory subsets. Incomplete sequencing was indicated by rarefaction of sorted-subset datasets, despite the large sequencing depth. The small number of donors limited the genetic and exposure-history diversity represented. Clonotypes shared by all four sorted-subset donors showed higher generation probabilities than non-shared clonotypes. About 5% of naive CD4, 3.5% of naive CD8, roughly 2.4% of memory CD4, and over 0.35% of memory CD8 clonotypes were shared across a few donors. Pairwise subsampling indicated that sequencing depth was expected to affect the degree of clonotype sharing among donors. Sampling was limited to blood, and TCR repertoires in tissue likely differ from TCR repertoires in blood.

V is cut by 0 bases and J by 2 bases, and the space between the germline ends is 8 bases. The germline V gene yields SGHRS for CDR1 and YFSETQ for CDR2. From its cysteine to its phenylalanine, the CDR3 spans 14 amino acids. Only CDR3 DNA remains: 42 bases, in frame from the first base. CD8 naive samples were obtained by positive selection for CCR7 among CD45RO-negative cells, yielding a CD45RA+CCR7+ population from which TemRA cells were excluded. Healthy HIV-negative adults with no recently reported acute infections or vaccinations were included as donors. Every donor was a Caucasian adult residing in Nashville, Tennessee, USA. Blood was collected by leukapheresis, and PBMCs were isolated by Ficoll-Histopaque density gradient centrifugation and then cryopreserved in liquid nitrogen vapor phase. Analytical flow cytometry was used to check the purity and quantity of each magnetically sorted T cell population. Genomic DNA was isolated from each sorted fraction and quantified by UV absorbance on a Nanodrop 2000c.

In this chain, TRBV5-1 is recombined with TRBJ1-2, with the D gene not confidently named. The material sequenced was naive CD8+ T cells sorted from blood. The cell subset or site label for this specimen denotes: CD45RA+CCR7+. The TCR comes from a man between 18 and 35 years old in good health. The DNA sequence is as follows: TGCGCCAGCAGCTTGGGGACGGCGAACTATGGCTACACCTTC. Its protein is CASSLGTANYGYTF. The variable domain in full, with residues beyond the CDR3 obtained from the reference TRBV5-1 and TRBJ1-2 genes, is KAGVTQTPRYLIKTRGQQVTLSCSPISGHRSVSWYQQTPGQGLQFLFEYFSETQRNKGNFPGRFSGRQFSNSRSEMNVSTLELGDSALYLCASSLGTANYGYTFGSGTRLTVV.